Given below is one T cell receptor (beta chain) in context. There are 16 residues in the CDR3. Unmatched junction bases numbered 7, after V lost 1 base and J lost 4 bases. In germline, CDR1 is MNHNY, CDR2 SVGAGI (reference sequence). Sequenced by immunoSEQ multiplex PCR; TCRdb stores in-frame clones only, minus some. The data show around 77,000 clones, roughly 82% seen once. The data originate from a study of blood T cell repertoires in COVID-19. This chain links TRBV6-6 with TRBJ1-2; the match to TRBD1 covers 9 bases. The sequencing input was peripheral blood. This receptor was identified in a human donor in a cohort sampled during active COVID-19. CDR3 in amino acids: CASSYFPGQGGYGYTF. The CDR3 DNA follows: TGTGCCAGCAGTTACTTTCCGGGACAGGGCGGCTATGGCTACACCTTC.